What follows are 10 T cell receptor beta chains derived from one specimen sequenced in a study of T cells after yellow fever vaccination. A single record per CDR3 protein comes from TCRdb applying MiXCR to the 5' RACE reads. Among roughly 310,000 distinct CDR3 sequences, 3% to 4.5% were seen once, and the ten largest hold around 24%. Specimen: PBMCs, collected on the day of the yellow fever booster vaccination. These TCRs come from a man aged 18 to 29 who received the YFV17D yellow fever vaccine.

This clonotype was detected ten times or more. The rearrangement joins TRBV5-1 to TRBJ1-1; D is unclear. Trimming left V 1 base short and J 4 bases short, with 11 bases between. This CDR3 contains 14 residues. Germline V lookup: CDR1 SGHRS, CDR2 YFSETQ. The CDR3 coding sequence is TGCGCCAGCAGCTTGACATTGGGTAGCACTGAAGCTTTCTTT. Residues: CASSLTLGSTEAFF.

This clonotype was seen ten or more times. The chain employs TRBV7-2 and TRBJ2-4; D remains unclear. The CDR3 consists of 17 residues. V was pared by 4 bases and J by 1 base, with 17 bases between. Germline CDR1 is SGHTA and CDR2 is FQGNSA. The DNA of the CDR3 is TGTGCCAGCAGCTCGAGGCGAGCACCTGGGGCCAAAAACATTCAGTACTTC. It encodes CASSSRRAPGAKNIQYF.

This clonotype was observed at least ten times. The rearrangement joins TRBV16 to TRBJ2-7; TRBD1 matches 8 bases. CDR1 and CDR2 (germline): KGHSY, FQNENV. V shed 4 bases and J 1 base; nucleotides not matched to a gene: 6. The CDR3 extends over 15 amino acids. DNA of the CDR3: TGTGCCAGCAGCCCCAGGGGGCACTTTTCCTACGAGCAGTACTTC. This gives the protein CASSPRGHFSYEQYF.

This clonotype has only a few counts. The chain employs TRBV24-1 and TRBJ2-1; D gene ambiguous. Trimming pared 7 bases from V and 0 bases from J, leaving 6 bases between. Germline assignment: CDR1 KGHDR and CDR2 SFDVKD. The CDR3 is 13 residues long. CDR3 amino acids: CATSRDSYNEQFF. The CDR3 DNA is TGTGCCACCAGCCGTGACTCCTACAATGAGCAGTTCTTC.

The J gene is TRBJ2-1, the V gene TRBV6-5, with TRBD2 matching over 7 bases. The CDR3 contains 15 residues. Looked up from germline, CDR1 is MNHEY and CDR2 is SVGAGI. V shed 7 bases, J shed 4 bases, and the junction held 10 bases outside the gene matches. CDR3 region: CASTGASGPYNEQFF. CDR3 sequence (DNA): TGTGCCAGCACGGGAGCTAGCGGTCCTTACAATGAGCAGTTCTTC.

There are many counts of this clonotype. This sequence joins TRBV29-1 and TRBJ2-7, with 8 bases aligning to TRBD1. The CDR3 spans 13 residues. V dropped 5 bases and J dropped 0; count of bases not matched to a gene: 3. CDR1 and CDR2 from the germline V gene are SQVTM and ANQGSEA. This chain's CDR3 is CSVRTGSSYEQYF. DNA for the CDR3: TGCAGCGTTCGGACAGGGAGCTCCTACGAGCAGTACTTC.

Many counts were recorded for this clonotype. V usage is TRBV29-1 and J usage is TRBJ2-3, with a possible D match to TRBD2 (6 bases). Trimming stripped 6 bases from V and 1 base from J, with 14 bases between. This CDR3 spans 14 amino acids. Germline CDR1 and CDR2: SQVTM and ANQGSEA. The CDR3 is CSVSEGGGTDTQYF. The DNA for the CDR3 is TGCAGCGTCTCGGAGGGTGGTGGCACAGATACGCAGTATTTT.

This clonotype was detected many times. The rearrangement joins TRBV9 to TRBJ2-1, with D possibly TRBD2 on 6 matching bases. CDR1 and CDR2 from the germline V gene are SGDLS and YYNGEE. The V end was cut by 4 bases, the J end by 4 bases, with 12 bases between. This CDR3 region has 14 residues. CDR3 bases: TGTGCCAGCAGCCCCGACGGGGGTTACAATGAGCAGTTCTTC. This sequence encodes CASSPDGGYNEQFF.

There are many counts of this clonotype. The chain has TRBV5-1 and TRBJ2-5; a weak D match, TRBD2 (5 bases). Trimming stripped 2 bases from V and 5 bases from J, with 16 bases between. This CDR3 spans 15 amino acids. The V gene's germline CDR1 is SGHRS and CDR2 YFSETQ. The CDR3 bases are TGCGCCAGCAGCTTCTTTGGTCTCCCGGGGGAGACCCAGTACTTC. This codes for CASSFFGLPGETQYF.

The V gene is TRBV5-1, the J gene TRBJ2-1, with D possibly matching TRBD1 (5 bases). CDR1 and CDR2 (germline): SGHRS, YFSETQ. This CDR3 is 14 amino acids long. V was pared by 2 bases and J by 4 bases, with 10 bases between. The CDR3 spells CASSFWGEYNEQFF. Here the CDR3 DNA reads TGCGCCAGCAGCTTCTGGGGCGAATACAATGAGCAGTTCTTC.